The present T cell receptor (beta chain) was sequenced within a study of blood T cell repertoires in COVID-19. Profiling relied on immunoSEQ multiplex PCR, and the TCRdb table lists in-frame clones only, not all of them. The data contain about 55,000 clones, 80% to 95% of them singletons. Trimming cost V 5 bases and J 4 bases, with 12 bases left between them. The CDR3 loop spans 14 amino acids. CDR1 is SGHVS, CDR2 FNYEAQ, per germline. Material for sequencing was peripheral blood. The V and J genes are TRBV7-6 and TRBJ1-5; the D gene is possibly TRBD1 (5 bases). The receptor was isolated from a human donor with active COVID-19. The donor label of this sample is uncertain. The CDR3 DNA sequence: TGTGCCAGCAGCCGGGGGTCGGGGAATCAGCCCCAGCATTTT. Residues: CASSRGSGNQPQHF.